The source of this T cell receptor beta chain is a study of blood T cell repertoires in COVID-19. Study processing details: Reference gene primer amplification gave nucleated cell count estimates. Data came from immunoSEQ multiplex PCR; TCRdb stores just in-frame clones and leaves some out. V and J calls plus clone size are reproduced from that table; the DNA served to infer D and trimming. The data show roughly 460,000 clones, with around nine tenths seen just once and 0.8% to 0.85% held by the top ten. With V trimmed by 2 bases and J by 3 bases, 4 bases remained unmatched. The CDR3 length is 16 residues. Germline assignment: CDR1 LNHNV and CDR2 YYDKDF (reference sequence). Enrolment of Seattle patients took place during active infection, and they were followed longitudinally.

Sequencing was carried out using peripheral blood. The sequence was collected from a young man with COVID-19, enrolled during active disease. The chain couples TRBV15 to TRBJ1-5; 10 nucleotides agree with TRBD1. The CDR3 spells CATSRRDRGFNQPQHF. In DNA, the CDR3 is TGTGCCACCAGCAGAAGGGACAGGGGTTTCAATCAGCCCCAGCATTTT.